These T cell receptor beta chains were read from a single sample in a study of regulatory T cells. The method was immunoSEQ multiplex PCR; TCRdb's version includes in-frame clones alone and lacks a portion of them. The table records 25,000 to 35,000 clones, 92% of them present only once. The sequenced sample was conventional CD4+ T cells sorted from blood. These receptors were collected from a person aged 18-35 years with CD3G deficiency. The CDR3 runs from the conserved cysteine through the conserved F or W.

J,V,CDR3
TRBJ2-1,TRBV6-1,CASSQGQAWEGEQFF
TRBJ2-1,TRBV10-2,CASSPSGRASEQFF
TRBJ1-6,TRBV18,CASSRTGTNSPLHF
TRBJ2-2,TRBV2,CASMRDTANTGELFF
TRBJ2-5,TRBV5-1,CASSLRGQETQYF
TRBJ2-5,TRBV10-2,CASSVGQTTQYF
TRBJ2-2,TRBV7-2,CASHPRGTANTGELFF
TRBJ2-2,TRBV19,CASSAGTFTGELFF
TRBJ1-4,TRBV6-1,CASSDGGSTNEKLFF
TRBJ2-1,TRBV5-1,CASSLGTALGEQFF
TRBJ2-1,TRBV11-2,CASSPRTSGRLNEQFF
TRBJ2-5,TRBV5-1,CASSLGGSETQYF
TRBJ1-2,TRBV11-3,CASSSGPFGQGYTF
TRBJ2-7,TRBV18,CASSPPGTGFLYEQYF
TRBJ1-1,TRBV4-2,CASSPLQGERTEAFF
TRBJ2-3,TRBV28,CASSSFNYRGGPRDTQYF
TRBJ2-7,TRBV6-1,CASSGTGGFEQYF
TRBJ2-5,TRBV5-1,CASSSTGGAQYF
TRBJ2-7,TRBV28,CATGLSGYEQYF
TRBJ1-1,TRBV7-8,CASSWGRNTEAFF
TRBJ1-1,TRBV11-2,CASSLNANTEAFF
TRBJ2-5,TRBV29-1,CSVDPLRAETQYF
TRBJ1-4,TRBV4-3,CASSQARLGGVMTNEKLFF
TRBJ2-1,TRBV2,CASRGEGLIYNEQFF
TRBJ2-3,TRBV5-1,CASSPGQWGTDTQYF
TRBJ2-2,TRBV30,CAWSRGAGRTGELFF
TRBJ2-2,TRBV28,CASRRNTGELFF
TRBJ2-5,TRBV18,CASSPRSGEETQYF
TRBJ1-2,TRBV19,CASQGGNYGYTF
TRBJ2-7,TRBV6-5,CASSRGLAKEQYF
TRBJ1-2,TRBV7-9,CASSYGTSYGYTF
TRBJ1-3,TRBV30,CAYTPGGATIYF
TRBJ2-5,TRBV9,CASSVRRDPPLQTQYF
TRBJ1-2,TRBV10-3,CAISVHSDYGYTF
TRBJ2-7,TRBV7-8,CASSSQGWYEQYF
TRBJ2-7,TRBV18,CASSPIDGMKQYF
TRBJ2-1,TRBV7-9,CASSSPGEHIPNEQFF
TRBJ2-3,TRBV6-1,CASSSSNTQYF
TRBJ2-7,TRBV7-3,CASSLSGGYEQYF
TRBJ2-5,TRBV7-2,CASSSRQGGTETQYF
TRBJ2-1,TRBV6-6,CASSVQGYNEQFF
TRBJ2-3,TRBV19,CASSISAGTRTDTQYF
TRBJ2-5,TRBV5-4,CASSLGVRKETQYF
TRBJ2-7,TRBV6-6,CASSYGGPYEQYF
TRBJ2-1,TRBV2,CASGEVRGRVEQFF
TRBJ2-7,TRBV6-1,CASSGTGRDYEQYF
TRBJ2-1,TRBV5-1,CASSFNGPRAYNEQFF
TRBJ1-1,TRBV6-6,CASSSAQQGDTEAFF
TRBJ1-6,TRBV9,CASSLSGVNSPLHF
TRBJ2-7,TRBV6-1,CASTGFYEQYF
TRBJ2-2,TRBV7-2,CASSLALRGELFF
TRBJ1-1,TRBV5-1,CASSLSGRGTEAFF
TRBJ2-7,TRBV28,CASSPGQGYEQYF
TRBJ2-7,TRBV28,CASSLGVNEQYF